This T cell receptor (beta chain) appears in the sequencing data of a study of T cell responses to AZD1222 COVID-19 vaccine. Details on this clone: Its antigen is as yet unknown.

Data came from immunoSEQ multiplex PCR; TCRdb stores just in-frame clones and leaves some out. The table lists about 120,000 clones, over 75% of them singletons. General study results and limits: Seropositive AZD1222 recipients at baseline numbered only five to seven.

The specimen comprised peripheral blood, sampled on day 0 of AZD1222 vaccination. The receptor comes from an adult in good health.

The CDR3 bases are TGTGCCAGCAGGCTGGGGGGTAATTCACCCCTCCACTTT. This sequence encodes CASRLGGNSPLHF. The V gene is TRBV6-4, the J gene TRBJ1-6; D perhaps matches TRBD1 (5 bases). Germline V gene lookup returns CDR1 MRHNA and CDR2 SNTAGT. The CDR3 contains 13 residues. V was pared by 6 bases and J by 6 bases, with 9 bases between.